The 29 T cell receptor beta chains given below trace back to one sample, sequenced in a study of response to subunit inactivated influenza vaccine. TCRdb passed the RT-PCR reads through MiXCR, listing each CDR3 protein once. The repertoire holds around 710,000 distinct CDR3 sequences, with about 14% as singletons. This material consisted of PBMCs from blood, taken approximately 15 days before vaccination. All receptors come from a man in his forties or fifties who received an inactivated influenza vaccine.

The sample holds one count of this clonotype. The rearrangement links TRBV29-1 to TRBJ2-7; D tentatively fits TRBD1 or TRBD2 (5 bases each). This CDR3 has 11 residues. V shed 5 bases and J shed 7 bases, with 12 bases lying between them. The germline CDR1 and CDR2 sequences are SQVTM and ANQGSEA. CDR3 in DNA: TGCAGCGTTCAATCTTGGGGGGAGCAGTACTTC. As protein: CSVQSWGEQYF.

The chain uses TRBV6-1 and TRBJ2-3; D is ambiguous. The germline V gene has CDR1 MNHNS and CDR2 SASEGT. V shed 6 bases and J shed 4 bases, with 17 bases lying between them. The CDR3 has 15 amino acids. The CDR3 here is CASSPTMTRADTQYF. CDR3 DNA: TGTGCCAGCAGCCCTACCATGACCCGGGCAGATACGCAGTATTTT.

The chain uses TRBV15 and TRBJ2-7; perhaps D is TRBD1 or TRBD2 (5 bases each). This CDR3 has 16 amino acids. Germline CDR1 LNHNV, CDR2 YYDKDF (reference sequence). V was shortened by 1 base and J by 0 bases, with 13 bases between the two germline ends. This CDR3 reads CATSRGGSRTSYEQYF. For the CDR3, the DNA is TGTGCCACCAGCAGAGGGGGGAGCAGAACCTCCTACGAGCAGTACTTC.

The chain joins TRBV5-1 to TRBJ2-6; maybe TRBD1 (6 bases). CDR3 length: 17 residues. CDR1 and CDR2 from the germline V gene are SGHRS and YFSETQ. V shed 2 bases and J shed 0 bases, with 12 bases lying between them. CDR3 sequence (DNA): TGCGCCAGCAGCTTTAACAGGGCTGTCTCTGGGGCCAACGTCCTGACTTTC. This gives the protein CASSFNRAVSGANVLTF. Full variable domain (missing parts from reference TRBV5-1 and TRBJ2-6): KAGVTQTPRYLIKTRGQQVTLSCSPISGHRSVSWYQQTPGQGLQFLFEYFSETQRNKGNFPGRFSGRQFSNSRSEMNVSTLELGDSALYLCASSFNRAVSGANVLTFGAGSRLTVL.

This clonotype was picked up a small number of times. This CDR3 reads CASKSGANVLTF. The CDR3 DNA reads as TGTGCCAGCAAAAGCGGGGCCAACGTCCTGACTTTC. V and J are TRBV3-1 and TRBJ2-6; no clear D gene. The CDR3 is 12 amino acids. CDR1 and CDR2 (germline): LGHDT, YNNKEL (reference sequence). V lost 7 bases and J 4 bases, leaving 5 bases between the germline ends.

This clonotype was found a few times. CDR3 amino acids: CASSARDRDADTQYF. The CDR3 bases are TGTGCCAGCAGCGCCCGGGACAGGGACGCAGATACGCAGTATTTT. V is TRBV9 and J is TRBJ2-3; the match to TRBD1 covers 9 bases. V lost 3 bases, J lost 4 bases, and 6 bases stayed unmatched. CDR3 length equals 15 residues. Per the germline V gene, CDR1 is SGDLS and CDR2 is YYNGEE.

This chain joins TRBV4-3 and TRBJ2-3, with 13 bases that match TRBD2. V was clipped by 0 bases and J by 3 bases; unmatched bases: 6. CDR1 and CDR2 (germline): LGHNA, YSLEER. CDR3 size: 18 residues. CDR3 region: CASSQDITSGGETDTQYF. For the CDR3, the DNA is TGCGCCAGCAGCCAAGATATTACTAGCGGGGGGGAGACAGATACGCAGTATTTT.

This clonotype has a handful of counts. V usage is TRBV28 and J usage is TRBJ2-7; TRBD1 matches at 9 bases. Per germline, CDR1 MDHEN and CDR2 SYDVKM. Trimming at V came to 7 bases and at J to 5 bases, leaving 12 bases not matched to a gene. This CDR3 comprises 15 residues. CDR3 sequence (DNA): TGTGCCAGCAACCCGCCGCCGGACAGGGGACACGAGCAGTACTTC. Protein product: CASNPPPDRGHEQYF.

This clonotype showed up many times. The CDR3 spells CASRYMTGGAHEQYF. The DNA for the CDR3 is TGCGCCAGCAGATACATGACAGGGGGCGCGCACGAGCAGTACTTC. The gene calls are TRBV4-3 and TRBJ2-7, with 10 bases fitting TRBD1. The CDR3 runs 15 residues. J lost 5 bases, V lost 6 bases, and 10 bases had no gene match. The germline CDR1 and CDR2 sequences are LGHNA and YSLEER.

This clonotype has ten or more counts. The V call is TRBV12-3 or TRBV12-4, the J call TRBJ1-1, with D perhaps TRBD1 (5 bases). Trimming cost V 4 bases and J 10 bases, with 13 bases left between them. This CDR3 spans 12 amino acids. CDR3 residues: CASSYPGTRAFF. The CDR3 DNA follows: TGTGCCAGCAGTTACCCCGGGACTCGAGCTTTCTTT.

This clonotype was seen a few times. V and J are TRBV20-1 and TRBJ1-1; D call uncertain. Germline V gives CDR1 DFQATT, CDR2 SNEGSKA (reference sequence). CDR3 length: 15 residues. V was pared by 0 bases and J by 6 bases, with 17 bases between. The CDR3 is CSARDVAEPDAEAFF. The CDR3 DNA follows: TGCAGTGCTAGAGATGTCGCGGAACCAGACGCTGAAGCTTTCTTT.

As for this clonotype: A read error may explain this, as a much larger clone is one base away. The rearrangement uses TRBV28 and TRBJ2-5; D is unclear. CDR1 MDHEN and CDR2 SYDVKM come from the germline V gene. The CDR3 covers 15 residues. The CDR3 DNA reads TGTGCCAGGAGTTCCCCCGCAGGACGCCCAGAGACCCAGTACTTC. Its protein product is CARSSPAGRPETQYF.

The V call is TRBV6-1, the J call TRBJ1-1; 11 bases align to TRBD1. This CDR3 has 15 residues. V shed 6 bases and J 1 base; nucleotides not matched to a gene: 4. Germline CDR1 MNHNS, CDR2 SASEGT. The CDR3 here is CASRGTGGRNTEAFF. The DNA of the CDR3 is TGTGCCAGCAGAGGGACAGGGGGACGGAACACTGAAGCTTTCTTT.

The chain is built from TRBV6-1 and TRBJ2-3, with 8 nucleotides matching TRBD2. Trimming removed 6 bases from V and 2 bases from J; junction bases left unmatched: 4. The CDR3 length is 14 residues. The germline V gene has CDR1 MNHNS and CDR2 SASEGT. CDR3: CASRLAANTDTQYF. The CDR3 nucleotides read TGTGCCAGCAGACTAGCGGCAAACACAGATACGCAGTATTTT.

V usage is TRBV5-1 and J usage is TRBJ1-3, with D possibly matching TRBD1 (5 bases). CDR3 length: 16 amino acids. Germline V lookup: CDR1 SGHRS, CDR2 YFSETQ. The V gene lost 4 bases and the J gene lost 3 bases, with 17 bases spanning the gap. The CDR3 DNA reads TGCGCCAGCAGCATCGCGGGAGCAGGGTTTGGAAACACCATATATTTT. This translates into CASSIAGAGFGNTIYF.

The chain joins TRBV30 to TRBJ1-1; D gene ambiguous. Trimming shortened V by 1 base and J by 10 bases, and 19 bases separated the two germline ends. The length of the CDR3 is 14 residues. CDR1 GTSNPN and CDR2 SVGIG come from the germline V gene (reference sequence). The CDR3 coding sequence is TGTGCCTGGAGTGATGTAGGGTTAGGTCTTGGAGCTTTCTTT. Its translation: CAWSDVGLGLGAFF.

This clonotype was counted between two and nine times. This may be a read error: a much more frequent sequence differs by one nucleotide. The rearrangement joins TRBV7-8 to TRBJ2-7, with 9 bases aligning to TRBD1. Trimming removed 1 base from V and 4 bases from J; junction bases left unmatched: 2. The CDR3 runs 14 residues. The germline CDR1 and CDR2 sequences are SGHVS and FQNEAQ. DNA for the CDR3: TGTGCCAGCAGCTTAGGGACAGGGGAGTACGAGCAGTACTTC. As protein: CASSLGTGEYEQYF.

The chain recombines TRBV18 with TRBJ1-5; a possible D gene is TRBD1 (6 bases). V lost 3 bases and J lost 5, with 14 bases in between. Germline V lookup: CDR1 KGHSH, CDR2 LQKENI. The CDR3 spans 15 residues. As DNA, the CDR3 is TGTGCCAGCTCACCGTTCGGGACATCTTATCAGCCCCAGCATTTT. Encoded protein: CASSPFGTSYQPQHF. Full variable domain (outside the CDR3, taken from reference TRBV18 and TRBJ1-5): NAGVMQNPRHLVRRRGQEARLRCSPMKGHSHVYWYRQLPEEGLKFMVYLQKENIIDESGMPKERFSAEFPKEGPSILRIQQVVRGDSAAYFCASSPFGTSYQPQHFGDGTRLSIL.

The chain uses TRBV11-2 and TRBJ2-1, with TRBD2 as a possible D gene (5 bases). V was pared by 6 bases and J by 3 bases, with 9 bases between. CDR1 and CDR2 from the germline V gene are SGHAT and FQNNGV. The CDR3 contains 13 residues. The CDR3 loop reads CASRHRDYNEQFF. CDR3 coding DNA: TGTGCCAGCAGGCACCGGGACTACAATGAGCAGTTCTTC. The entire variable domain, with the rest obtained from reference TRBV11-2 and TRBJ2-1, is as follows: EAGVAQSPRYKIIEKRQSVAFWCNPISGHATLYWYQQILGQGPKLLIQFQNNGVVDDSQLPKDRFSAERLKGVDSTLKIQPAKLEDSAVYLCASRHRDYNEQFFGPGTRLTVL.

The rearrangement uses TRBV11-2 and TRBJ2-7, with D possibly matching TRBD2 (5 bases). V was clipped by 6 bases and J by 2 bases, with 11 bases between them. The CDR3 has 13 amino acids. Germline lookup yields CDR1 SGHAT and CDR2 FQNNGV. The CDR3 spells CASSTLDPYEQYF. The CDR3 DNA reads TGTGCCAGCAGTACACTAGATCCCTACGAGCAGTACTTC.

The rearrangement joins TRBV9 to TRBJ2-1; no reliable D call. Between the trimmed V and J ends, which lost 0 bases and 4 bases, there was a span of 14 bases. Germline CDR1 SGDLS, CDR2 YYNGEE. The CDR3 length is 16 residues. DNA of the CDR3: TGTGCCAGCAGCGTAGAAACAGCTAATTATTACAATGAGCAGTTCTTC. Translation: CASSVETANYYNEQFF.

This clonotype was counted between two and nine times. The genes are TRBV7-2 and TRBJ2-6, with unresolved D. Germline CDR1 SGHTA, CDR2 FQGNSA. Between the trimmed V and J ends, which lost 6 bases and 4 bases, there was a span of 10 bases. The CDR3 loop spans 14 amino acids. The CDR3 is CASSSVDGANVLTF. CDR3 DNA sequence: TGTGCCAGCAGTTCCGTGGACGGGGCCAACGTCCTGACTTTC. Full variable domain (missing parts from reference TRBV7-2 and TRBJ2-6): GAGVSQSPSNKVTEKGKDVELRCDPISGHTALYWYRQSLGQGLEFLIYFQGNSAPDKSGLPSDRFSAERTGGSVSTLTIQRTQQEDSAVYLCASSSVDGANVLTFGAGSRLTVL.

The chain links TRBV25-1 to TRBJ2-2; tentative D call: TRBD2 (5 bases). In germline, CDR1 is MGHDK, CDR2 SYGVNS. The CDR3 spans 14 residues. The ends were cut back, 0 bases at V and 4 bases at J, with 6 bases in the middle. The CDR3 DNA sequence: TGTGCCAGCAGTGAATATAGCGTCACCGGGGAGCTGTTTTTT. This encodes CASSEYSVTGELFF.

The V call is TRBV7-6, the J call TRBJ2-5; 9 bases map to TRBD2. This CDR3 has 15 amino acids. From germline, CDR1 is SGHVS and CDR2 FNYEAQ. Trimming removed 5 bases from V and 5 bases from J; junction bases left unmatched: 9. CDR3 sequence reads: CASSQTGGRAETQYF. CDR3 nucleotide sequence: TGTGCCAGCAGCCAGACGGGCGGGAGGGCCGAGACCCAGTACTTC. Full variable domain (missing parts from reference TRBV7-6 and TRBJ2-5): GAGVSQSPRYKVTKRGQDVALRCDPISGHVSLYWYRQALGQGPEFLTYFNYEAQQDKSGLPNDRFSAERPEGSISTLTIQRTEQRDSAMYRCASSQTGGRAETQYFGPGTRLLVL.

The chain employs TRBV7-9 and TRBJ2-5; D gene ambiguous. The germline gives CDR1 SEHNR, CDR2 FQNEAQ (reference sequence). The V end was cut by 7 bases, the J end by 5 bases, with 8 bases between. This CDR3 is 11 amino acids long. The CDR3 DNA sequence: TGTGCCAGCACACCTCTGGAGACCCAGTACTTC. It specifies CASTPLETQYF.

This clonotype was detected only a few times. The V and J genes are TRBV6-5 and TRBJ2-7; 7 nucleotides line up with TRBD1. Germline-derived CDR1 and CDR2 are MNHEY and SVGAGI. CDR3 length equals 14 residues. After removal of 2 bases from V and 6 bases from J, the junction contained 7 bases not matched to a gene. CDR3 sequence (DNA): TGTGCCAGCAGTTACGGGACAGATTTGGTCGAGCAGTACTTC. Its translation is CASSYGTDLVEQYF.

CDR3 nucleotide sequence: TGTGCCAGCAGCTCGACAGGGTTTTCTGTCTCTGGGGCCAACGTCCTGACTTTC. Protein: CASSSTGFSVSGANVLTF. The chain employs TRBV11-1 and TRBJ2-6; 7 positions match TRBD1. Germline loops: CDR1 SGHAT, CDR2 FQDESV (reference sequence). J gave up 0 bases and V 4 bases, and 9 bases lay outside the gene matches. CDR3 length equals 18 residues.

V and J are TRBV2 and TRBJ1-5, with D tentatively TRBD1 (6 bases). This CDR3 is built from 13 residues. Trimming removed 5 bases at V and 4 bases at J, with 9 bases between. The V gene's germline CDR1 is SNHLY and CDR2 FYNNEI. This chain's CDR3 is CASSTDRNQPQHF. As DNA, the CDR3 is TGTGCCAGCAGTACCGACAGGAATCAGCCCCAGCATTTT.

This clonotype occurred many times. V usage is TRBV28 and J usage is TRBJ2-1, with 7 bases fitting TRBD2. Germline CDR1 is MDHEN and CDR2 is SYDVKM. V lost 0 bases and J lost 1; bases outside the gene matches: 3. The CDR3 runs 16 residues. CDR3 amino acids: CASSLWGGGSYNEQFF. In DNA form, the CDR3 reads TGTGCCAGCAGTTTATGGGGGGGGGGTTCCTACAATGAGCAGTTCTTC.